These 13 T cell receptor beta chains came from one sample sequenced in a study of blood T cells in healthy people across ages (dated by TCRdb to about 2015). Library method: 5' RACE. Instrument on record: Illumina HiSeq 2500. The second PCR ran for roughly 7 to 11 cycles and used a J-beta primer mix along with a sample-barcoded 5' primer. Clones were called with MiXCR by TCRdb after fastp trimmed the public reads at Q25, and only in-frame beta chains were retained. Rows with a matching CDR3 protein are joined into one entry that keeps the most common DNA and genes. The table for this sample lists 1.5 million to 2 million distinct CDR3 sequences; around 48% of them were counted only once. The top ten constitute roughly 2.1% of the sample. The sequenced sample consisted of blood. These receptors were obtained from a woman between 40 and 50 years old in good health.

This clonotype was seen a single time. CDR3 bases: TGCAGCACCCGTGGGGGGCTCAACACTGAAGCTTTCTTT. This codes for CSTRGGLNTEAFF. V gene TRBV29-1 combines with J gene TRBJ1-1; a possible D gene is TRBD1 (6 bases). V was clipped by 8 bases and J by 2 bases, with 15 bases between them. This CDR3 has 13 residues. Per germline, CDR1 SQVTM and CDR2 ANQGSEA.

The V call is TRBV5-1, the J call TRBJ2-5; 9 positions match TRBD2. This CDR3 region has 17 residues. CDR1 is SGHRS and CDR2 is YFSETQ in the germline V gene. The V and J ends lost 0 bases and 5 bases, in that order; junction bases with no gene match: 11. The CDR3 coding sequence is TGCGCCAGCAGCTTGGAACAGCGGGGGGACCTCCGGGAGACCCAGTACTTC. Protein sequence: CASSLEQRGDLRETQYF.

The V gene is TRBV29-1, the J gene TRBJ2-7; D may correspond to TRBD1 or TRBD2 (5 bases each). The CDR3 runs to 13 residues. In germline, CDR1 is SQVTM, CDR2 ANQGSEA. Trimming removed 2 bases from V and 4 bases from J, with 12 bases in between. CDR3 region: CSVEKGTGYEQYF. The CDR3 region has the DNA TGCAGCGTTGAAAAAGGGACCGGGTACGAGCAGTACTTC.

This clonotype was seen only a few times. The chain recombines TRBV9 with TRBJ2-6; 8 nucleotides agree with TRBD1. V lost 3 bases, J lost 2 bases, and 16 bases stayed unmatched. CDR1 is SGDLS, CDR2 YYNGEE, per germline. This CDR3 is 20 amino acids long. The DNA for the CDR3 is TGTGCCAGCAGCGCCCAAACCGGGACAGGTTTTATTCCTGGGGCCAACGTCCTGACTTTC. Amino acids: CASSAQTGTGFIPGANVLTF.

CDR3 in amino acids: CATSREAGSGANVLTF. CDR3 bases: TGTGCCACCAGCAGGGAGGCAGGCTCTGGGGCCAACGTCCTGACTTTC. The V and J genes are TRBV15 and TRBJ2-6, with D perhaps TRBD2 (5 bases). Trimming shortened V by 3 bases and J by 0 bases, and 9 bases separated the two germline ends. Germline lookup yields CDR1 LNHNV and CDR2 YYDKDF (reference sequence). CDR3 length: 16 residues.

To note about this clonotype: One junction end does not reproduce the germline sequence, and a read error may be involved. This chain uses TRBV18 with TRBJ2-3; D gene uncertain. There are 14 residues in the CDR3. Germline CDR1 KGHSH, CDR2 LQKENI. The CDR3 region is CASSPRPSIDTQYF. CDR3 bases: TGTGCCAGCTCACCGAGGCCCAGCATAGATACGCAGTATTTT.

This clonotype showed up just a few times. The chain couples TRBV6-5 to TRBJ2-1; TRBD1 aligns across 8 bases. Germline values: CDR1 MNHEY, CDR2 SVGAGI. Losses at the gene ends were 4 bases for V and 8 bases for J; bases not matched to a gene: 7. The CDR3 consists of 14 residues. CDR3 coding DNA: TGTGCCAGCAGTTTTTCGGCAGGGGGCGATGAGCAGTTCTTC. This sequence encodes CASSFSAGGDEQFF.

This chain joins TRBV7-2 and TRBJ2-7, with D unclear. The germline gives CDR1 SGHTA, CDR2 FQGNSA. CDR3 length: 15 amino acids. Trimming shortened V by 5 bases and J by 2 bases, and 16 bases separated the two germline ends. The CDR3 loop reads CASSPSVGITYEQYF. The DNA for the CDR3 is TGTGCCAGCAGCCCCTCGGTGGGGATAACCTACGAGCAGTACTTC.

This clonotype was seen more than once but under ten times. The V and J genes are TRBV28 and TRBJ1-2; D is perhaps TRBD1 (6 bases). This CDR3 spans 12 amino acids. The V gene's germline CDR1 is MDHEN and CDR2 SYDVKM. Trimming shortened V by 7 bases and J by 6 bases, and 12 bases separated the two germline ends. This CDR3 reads CASNTGTDGYTF. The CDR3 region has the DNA TGTGCCAGCAATACAGGGACCGATGGCTACACCTTC.

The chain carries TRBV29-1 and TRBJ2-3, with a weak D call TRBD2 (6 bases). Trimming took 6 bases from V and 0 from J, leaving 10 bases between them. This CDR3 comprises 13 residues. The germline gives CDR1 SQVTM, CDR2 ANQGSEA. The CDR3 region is CSVGLSSTDTQYF. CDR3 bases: TGCAGCGTGGGACTGTCTAGCACAGATACGCAGTATTTT.

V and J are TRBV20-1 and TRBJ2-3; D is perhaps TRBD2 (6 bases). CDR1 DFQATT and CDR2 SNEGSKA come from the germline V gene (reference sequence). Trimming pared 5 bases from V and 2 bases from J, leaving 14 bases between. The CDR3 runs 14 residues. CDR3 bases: TGCAGTGCTGTCTTAAGCGGGCCCACAGATACGCAGTATTTT. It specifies CSAVLSGPTDTQYF.

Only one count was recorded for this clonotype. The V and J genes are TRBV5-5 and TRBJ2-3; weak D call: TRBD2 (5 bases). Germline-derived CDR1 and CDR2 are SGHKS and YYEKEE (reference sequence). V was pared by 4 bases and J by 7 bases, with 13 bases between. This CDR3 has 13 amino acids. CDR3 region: CASSVKSGYTQYF. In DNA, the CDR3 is TGTGCCAGCAGCGTGAAGTCGGGGTATACGCAGTATTTT.

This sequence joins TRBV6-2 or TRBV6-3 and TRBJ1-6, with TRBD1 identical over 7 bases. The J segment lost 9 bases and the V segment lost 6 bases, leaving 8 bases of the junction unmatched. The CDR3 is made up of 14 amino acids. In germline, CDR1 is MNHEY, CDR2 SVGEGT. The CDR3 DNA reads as TGTGCCAGCAGGTGGACAGGAAAGGGTTCACCCCTCCACTTT. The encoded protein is CASRWTGKGSPLHF.